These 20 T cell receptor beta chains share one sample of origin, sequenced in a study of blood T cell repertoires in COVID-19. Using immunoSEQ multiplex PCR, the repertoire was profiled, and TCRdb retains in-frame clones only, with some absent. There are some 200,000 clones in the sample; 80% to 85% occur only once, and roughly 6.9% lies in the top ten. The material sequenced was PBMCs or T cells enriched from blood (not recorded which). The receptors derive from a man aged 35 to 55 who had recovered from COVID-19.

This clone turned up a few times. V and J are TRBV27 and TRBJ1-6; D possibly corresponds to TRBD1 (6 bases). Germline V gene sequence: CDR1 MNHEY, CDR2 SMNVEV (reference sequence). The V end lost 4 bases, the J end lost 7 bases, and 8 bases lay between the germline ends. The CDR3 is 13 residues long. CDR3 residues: CASSWGPNSPLHF. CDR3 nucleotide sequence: TGTGCCAGCAGTTGGGGGCCGAATTCACCCCTCCACTTT.

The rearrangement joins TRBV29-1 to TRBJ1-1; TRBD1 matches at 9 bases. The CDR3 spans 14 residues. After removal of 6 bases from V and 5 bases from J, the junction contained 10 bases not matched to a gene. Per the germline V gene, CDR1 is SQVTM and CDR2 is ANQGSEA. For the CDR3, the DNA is TGCAGCGTGGACGTGACAGGGGGTCGGACTGAAGCTTTCTTT. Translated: CSVDVTGGRTEAFF. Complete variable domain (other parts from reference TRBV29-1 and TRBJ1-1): SAVISQKPSRDICQRGTSLTIQCQVDSQVTMMFWYRQQPGQSLTLIATANQGSEATYESGFVIDKFPISRPNLTFSTLTVSNMSPEDSSIYLCSVDVTGGRTEAFFGQGTRLTVV.

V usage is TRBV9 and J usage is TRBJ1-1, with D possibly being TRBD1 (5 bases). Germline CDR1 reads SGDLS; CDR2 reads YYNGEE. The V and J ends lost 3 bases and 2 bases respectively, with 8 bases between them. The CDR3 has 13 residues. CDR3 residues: CASSEGTNTEAFF. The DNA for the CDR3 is TGTGCCAGCAGCGAGGGGACTAACACTGAAGCTTTCTTT.

This CDR3 reads CASSQVGQKNTEAFF. The CDR3 region has the DNA TGCGCCAGCAGCCAAGTTGGACAGAAGAACACTGAAGCTTTCTTT. The J gene is TRBJ1-1, the V gene TRBV4-1; D possibly corresponds to TRBD1 (6 bases). Trimming shortened V by 1 base and J by 1 base, and 10 bases separated the two germline ends. This CDR3 region has 15 residues. Germline V gives CDR1 MGHRA, CDR2 YSYEKL.

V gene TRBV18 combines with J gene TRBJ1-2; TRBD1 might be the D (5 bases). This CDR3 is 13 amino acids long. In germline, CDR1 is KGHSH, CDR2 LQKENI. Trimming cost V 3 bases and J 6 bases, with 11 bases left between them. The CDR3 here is CASSPERTHGYTF. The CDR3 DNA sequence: TGTGCCAGCTCACCCGAAAGGACACATGGCTACACCTTC.

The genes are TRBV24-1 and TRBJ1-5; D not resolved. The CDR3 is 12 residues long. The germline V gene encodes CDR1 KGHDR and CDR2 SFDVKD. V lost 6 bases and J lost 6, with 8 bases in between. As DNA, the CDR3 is TGTGCCACCAGTCCCGTTGTTCAGCCCCAGCATTTT. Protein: CATSPVVQPQHF.

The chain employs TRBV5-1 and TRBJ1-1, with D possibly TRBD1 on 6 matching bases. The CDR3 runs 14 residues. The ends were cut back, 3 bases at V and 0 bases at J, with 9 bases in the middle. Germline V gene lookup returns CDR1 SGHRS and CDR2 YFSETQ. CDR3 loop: CASSSDRVNTEAFF. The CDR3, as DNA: TGCGCCAGCAGCTCGGACAGAGTGAACACTGAAGCTTTCTTT.

The CDR3 DNA reads TGTGCCACCGCACCCCGAGGAACCCCTAACTATGGCTACACCTTC. Translating it yields CATAPRGTPNYGYTF. The rearrangement joins TRBV24-1 to TRBJ1-2; D ambiguous. Trimming left V 9 bases short and J 0 bases short, with 16 bases between. The CDR3 covers 15 residues. In germline, CDR1 is KGHDR, CDR2 SFDVKD.

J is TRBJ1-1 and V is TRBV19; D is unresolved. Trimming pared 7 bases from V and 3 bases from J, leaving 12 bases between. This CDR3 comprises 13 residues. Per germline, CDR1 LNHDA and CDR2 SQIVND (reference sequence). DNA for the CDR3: TGTGCCAGTATCGTCCAGGCAGACACTGAAGCTTTCTTT. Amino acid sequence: CASIVQADTEAFF.

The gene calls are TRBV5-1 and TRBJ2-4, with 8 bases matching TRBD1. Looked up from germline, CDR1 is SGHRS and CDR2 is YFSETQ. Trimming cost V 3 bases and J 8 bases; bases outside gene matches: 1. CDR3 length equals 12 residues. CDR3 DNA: TGCGCCAGCAGCTCACAGGGGGACATTCAGTACTTC. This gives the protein CASSSQGDIQYF.

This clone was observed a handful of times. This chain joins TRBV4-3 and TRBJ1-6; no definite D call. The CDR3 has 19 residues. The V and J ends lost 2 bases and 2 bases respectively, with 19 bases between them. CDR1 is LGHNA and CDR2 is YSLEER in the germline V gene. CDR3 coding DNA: TGCGCCAGCAGCCAATCTCGTTGGCAGAAAAATGCCTATAATTCACCCCTCCACTTT. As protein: CASSQSRWQKNAYNSPLHF.

This CDR3 is CASSLGQVTYNEQFF. The CDR3 DNA follows: TGTGCCAGCAGCTTAGGGCAGGTTACCTACAATGAGCAGTTCTTC. The genes are TRBV7-9 and TRBJ2-1; the D is unclear. The CDR3 sequence is 15 residues long. Trimming took off 1 base at V and 2 bases at J, with 9 bases between the two ends. CDR1 SEHNR and CDR2 FQNEAQ come from the germline V gene (reference sequence).

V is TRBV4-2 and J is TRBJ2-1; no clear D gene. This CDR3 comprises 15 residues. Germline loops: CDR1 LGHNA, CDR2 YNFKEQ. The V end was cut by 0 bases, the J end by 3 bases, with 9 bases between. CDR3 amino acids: CASSQEGGVYNEQFF. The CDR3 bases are TGTGCCAGCAGCCAAGAAGGCGGAGTCTACAATGAGCAGTTCTTC.

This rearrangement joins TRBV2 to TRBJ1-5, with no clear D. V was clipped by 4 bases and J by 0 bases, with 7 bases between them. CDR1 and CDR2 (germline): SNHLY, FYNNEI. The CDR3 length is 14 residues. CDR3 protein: CASSGEYSNQPQHF. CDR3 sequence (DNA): TGTGCCAGCAGTGGGGAGTATAGCAATCAGCCCCAGCATTTT.

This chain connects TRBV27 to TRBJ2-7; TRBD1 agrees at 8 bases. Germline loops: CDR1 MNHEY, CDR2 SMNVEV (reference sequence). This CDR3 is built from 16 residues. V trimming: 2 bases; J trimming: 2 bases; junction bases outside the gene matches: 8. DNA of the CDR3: TGTGCCAGCAGTTTAGTCGGCCGGACAGGGACCTACGAGCAGTACTTC. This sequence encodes CASSLVGRTGTYEQYF.

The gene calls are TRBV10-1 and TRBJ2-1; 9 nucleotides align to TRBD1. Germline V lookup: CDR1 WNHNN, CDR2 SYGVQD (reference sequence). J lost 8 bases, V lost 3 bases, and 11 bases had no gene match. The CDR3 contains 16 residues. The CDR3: CASSDSLGQGVDEQFF. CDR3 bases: TGCGCCAGCAGTGATAGTCTGGGACAGGGCGTTGATGAGCAGTTCTTC.

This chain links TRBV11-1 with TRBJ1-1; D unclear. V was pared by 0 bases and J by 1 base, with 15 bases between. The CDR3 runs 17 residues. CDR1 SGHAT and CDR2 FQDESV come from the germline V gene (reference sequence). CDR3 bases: TGTGCCAGCAGCTTAGCGAGAGGGTTGGTAGAGAACACTGAAGCTTTCTTT. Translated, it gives CASSLARGLVENTEAFF.

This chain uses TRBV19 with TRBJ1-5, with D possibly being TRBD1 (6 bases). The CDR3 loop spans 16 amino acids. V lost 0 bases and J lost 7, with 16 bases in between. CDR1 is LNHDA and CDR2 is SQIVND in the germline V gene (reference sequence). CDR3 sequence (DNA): TGTGCCAGTAGTATAGAGCCGCAGGGGTATGGGCAGCCCCAGCATTTT. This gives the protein CASSIEPQGYGQPQHF.

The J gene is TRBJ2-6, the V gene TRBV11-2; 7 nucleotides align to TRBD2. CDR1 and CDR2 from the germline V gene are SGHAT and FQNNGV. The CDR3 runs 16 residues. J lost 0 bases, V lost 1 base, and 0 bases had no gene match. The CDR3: CASSLGGGSGANVLTF. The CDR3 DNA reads TGTGCCAGCAGCTTAGGCGGGGGCTCTGGGGCCAACGTCCTGACTTTC.

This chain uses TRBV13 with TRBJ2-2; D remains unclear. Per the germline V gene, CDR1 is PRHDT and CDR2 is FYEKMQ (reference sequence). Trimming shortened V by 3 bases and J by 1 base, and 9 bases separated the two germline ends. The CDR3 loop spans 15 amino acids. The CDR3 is CASSFSGWNTGELFF. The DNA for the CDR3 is TGTGCCAGCAGCTTCTCGGGTTGGAACACCGGGGAGCTGTTTTTT.